This T cell receptor beta chain was identified during a study of shared clonotypes between healthy human individuals. Naive CD8 populations comprised CD45RO-negative cells positively selected for CCR7, excluding terminally differentiated effector memory CD45RA+ cells. The assay was immunoSEQ multiplex PCR, and TCRdb's table has in-frame clones only and misses some. The sample includes around 2.1 million clones, under 95% of them seen just once. This CDR3 spans 14 amino acids. Germline CDR1 reads SNHLY; CDR2 reads FYNNEI. With 5 bases removed from V and 5 bases from J, the gap between germline ends came to 15 bases.

Sequencing was carried out using naive CD8+ T cells from PBMCs. This clonotype was obtained from a man between 18 and 35 years old in good health. Some clones in this sample may be carry-over from other donors' samples. The rearrangement links TRBV2 to TRBJ1-1; D call uncertain. CDR3 region: CASSPGIGDTEAFF. CDR3 DNA sequence: TGTGCCAGCAGTCCCGGGATAGGAGATACTGAAGCTTTCTTT. The variable domain in full, with the rest retrieved from reference TRBV2 and TRBJ1-1, is EPEVTQTPSHQVTQMGQEVILRCVPISNHLYFYWYRQILGQKVEFLVSFYNNEISEKSEIFDDQFSVERPDGSNFTLKIRSTKLEDSAMYFCASSPGIGDTEAFFGQGTRLTVV.